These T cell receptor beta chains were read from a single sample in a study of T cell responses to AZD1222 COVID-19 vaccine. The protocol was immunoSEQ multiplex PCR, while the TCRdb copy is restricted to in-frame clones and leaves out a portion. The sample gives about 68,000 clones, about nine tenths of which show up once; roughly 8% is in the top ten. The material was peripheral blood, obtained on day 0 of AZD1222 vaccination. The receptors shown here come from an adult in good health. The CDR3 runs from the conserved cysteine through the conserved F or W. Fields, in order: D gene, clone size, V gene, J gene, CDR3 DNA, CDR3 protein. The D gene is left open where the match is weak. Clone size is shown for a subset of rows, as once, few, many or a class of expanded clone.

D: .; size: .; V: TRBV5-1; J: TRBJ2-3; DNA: TGCGCCAGCAGCTTGTGGAGTGGCACAGATACGCAGTATTTT; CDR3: CASSLWSGTDTQYF
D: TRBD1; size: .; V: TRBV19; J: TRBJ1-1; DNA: TGTGCCAGTAGTATCGTGACAGGGGGCGCGAAAGCTTTCTTT; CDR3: CASSIVTGGAKAFF
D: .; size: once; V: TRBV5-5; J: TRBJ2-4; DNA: TGTGCCAGCAGCTTGGGACAGCTAACCAAAAACATTCAGTACTTC; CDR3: CASSLGQLTKNIQYF
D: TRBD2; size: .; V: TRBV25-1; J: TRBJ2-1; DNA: TGTGCCAGCAGTGAATGGGGCGCGGGAGGCATGTACAATGAGCAGTTCTTC; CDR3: CASSEWGAGGMYNEQFF
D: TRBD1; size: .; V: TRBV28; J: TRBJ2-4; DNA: TGTGCCAGCAGTTCCGGGACAGCCTTGTACAAAAACATTCAGTACTTC; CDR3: CASSSGTALYKNIQYF
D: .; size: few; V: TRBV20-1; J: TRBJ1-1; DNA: TGCAGTGCTTCCCGGGACATTGAAGCTTTCTTT; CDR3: CSASRDIEAFF
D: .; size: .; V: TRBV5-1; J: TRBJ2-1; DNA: TGCGCCAGCACCAGGGACCTAGAGGGCCCTGAGCAGTTCTTC; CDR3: CASTRDLEGPEQFF
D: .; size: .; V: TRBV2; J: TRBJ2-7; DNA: TGTGCCAGCAGTGAAAGGGTGGGGGAGCAGTACTTC; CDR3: CASSERVGEQYF
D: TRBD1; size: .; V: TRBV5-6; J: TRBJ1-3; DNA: TGTGCCAGCAGCTTGCACAGGGGGAATCCCTCTGGAAACACCATATATTTT; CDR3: CASSLHRGNPSGNTIYF
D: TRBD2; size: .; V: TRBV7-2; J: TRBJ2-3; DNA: TGTGCCAGCAGCTTATCCGGGGGAGGGCCCACAGATACGCAGTATTTT; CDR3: CASSLSGGGPTDTQYF
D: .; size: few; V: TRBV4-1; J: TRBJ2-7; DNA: TGCGCCAGCAGCCAAGGCAGGGACTACGAGCAGTACTTC; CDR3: CASSQGRDYEQYF
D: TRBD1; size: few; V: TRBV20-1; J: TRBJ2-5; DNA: TGCAGTGCTAGTAGGGGGACAGGGGGCGGAGAGACCCAGTACTTC; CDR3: CSASRGTGGGETQYF
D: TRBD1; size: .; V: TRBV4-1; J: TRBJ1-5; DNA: TGCGCCAGCAGCCCGGACAGGGGTTATCAGCCCCAGCATTTT; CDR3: CASSPDRGYQPQHF